The clone carrying this TCR beta chain occurred a few times. V lost 4 bases to trimming and J lost 2 bases; unmatched junction nucleotides: 11. The CDR3 loop spans 19 amino acids. Germline CDR1 LNHNV, CDR2 YYDKDF (reference sequence). The record originates from a study of blood T cell repertoires in COVID-19. Study-level information: In each case, the material was cDNA or gDNA derived from T cells, B-cell-depleted T cells, or PBMCs.

Original analysis: From reference gene primer amplification, estimates of nucleated cell counts were derived. Sequenced by immunoSEQ multiplex PCR; TCRdb stores in-frame clones only, minus some. D and trimming were read from the DNA, whereas the V and J calls and clone size are those reported in that table. The sample contains a few hundred thousand clones, 86% of which appear only once. The clonotype originates from an elderly man with acute or convalescent COVID-19. This sequence joins TRBV15 and TRBJ2-2; TRBD1 matches 12 bases. The source material was peripheral blood. The CDR3, as DNA: TGTGCCACCAGCAAACGAACCGGGACAGGGGGCGTAAACACCGGGGAGCTGTTTTTT. The encoded protein is CATSKRTGTGGVNTGELFF.